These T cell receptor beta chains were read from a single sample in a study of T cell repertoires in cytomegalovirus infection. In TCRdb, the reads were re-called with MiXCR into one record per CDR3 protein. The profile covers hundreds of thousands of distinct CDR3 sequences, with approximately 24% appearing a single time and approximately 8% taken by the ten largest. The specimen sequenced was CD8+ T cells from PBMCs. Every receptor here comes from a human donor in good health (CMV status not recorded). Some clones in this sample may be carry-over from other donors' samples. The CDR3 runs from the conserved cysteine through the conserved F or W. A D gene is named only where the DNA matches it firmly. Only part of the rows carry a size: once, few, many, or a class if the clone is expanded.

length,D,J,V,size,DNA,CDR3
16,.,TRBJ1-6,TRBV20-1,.,TGCAGTGCTAGAGATATCAGGAGTGCCTATAATTCACCCCTCCACTTT,CSARDIRSAYNSPLHF
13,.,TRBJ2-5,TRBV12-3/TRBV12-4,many,TGTGCCAGCACCCTAGGAGGGCAAGAGACCCAGTACTTC,CASTLGGQETQYF
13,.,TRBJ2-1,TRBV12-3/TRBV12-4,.,TGTGCCAGCAGCGCTGGAAACTGGAATGAGCAGTTCTTC,CASSAGNWNEQFF
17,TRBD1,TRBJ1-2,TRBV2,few,TGTGCCAGCAGTGACGCCCCGGGACAGTCCGCTAACTATGGCTACACCTTC,CASSDAPGQSANYGYTF
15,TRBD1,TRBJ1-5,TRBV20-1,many,TGCAGTGCCCCACCTGAGACAGGGGAAAATCAGCCCCAGCATTTT,CSAPPETGENQPQHF
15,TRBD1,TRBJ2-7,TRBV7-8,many,TGTGCCAGCAGCTTAGCACGACAGGGGGGGTACGAGCAGTACTTC,CASSLARQGGYEQYF
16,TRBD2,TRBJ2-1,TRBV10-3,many,TGTGCCATCAGGCTCCGTGGACTAGCGGGGAACAATGAGCAGTTCTTC,CAIRLRGLAGNNEQFF
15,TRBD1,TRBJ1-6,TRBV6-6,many,TGTGCCAGCAGCCTACAGGGGAGGGCAGATTCACCCCTCCACTTT,CASSLQGRADSPLHF
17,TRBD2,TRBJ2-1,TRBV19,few,TGTGCCAGTAGTCCCGGCCCCTCGGGACTAGCGGACAATGAGCAGTTCTTC,CASSPGPSGLADNEQFF
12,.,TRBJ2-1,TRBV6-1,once,TGTGCCAGCAGTGTCGCCGGGCAAGGGGAGTTCTTC,CASSVAGQGEFF
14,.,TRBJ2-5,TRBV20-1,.,TGCAGTGCTAGAGATCTAGAGATACTAGAGACCCAGTACTTC,CSARDLEILETQYF
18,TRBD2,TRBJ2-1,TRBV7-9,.,TGTGCCAGCAGACGAACTAGCGGGGGCCGTAACTCCTACAATGAGCAGTTCTTC,CASRRTSGGRNSYNEQFF
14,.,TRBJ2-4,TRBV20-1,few,TGCAGTGCCGCAGGGAGAGATGCCAAAAACATTCAGTACTTC,CSAAGRDAKNIQYF
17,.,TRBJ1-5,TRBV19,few,TGTGCCAGTAGTATAGAGGGCAGTTTTTATAGCAATCAGCCCCAGCATTTT,CASSIEGSFYSNQPQHF
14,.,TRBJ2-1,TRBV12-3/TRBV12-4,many,TGTGCCAGCAGTTCCGGGGGACTCGACAATGAGCAGTTCTTC,CASSSGGLDNEQFF
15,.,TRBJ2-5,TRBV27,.,TGTGCCAGCAGTTCCCTTTACAGGGTGGGGGAGACCCAGTACTTC,CASSSLYRVGETQYF
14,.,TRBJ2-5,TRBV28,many,TGTGCCAGCAGCCGAGACTCCTCCTCTGAGACCCAGTACTTC,CASSRDSSSETQYF
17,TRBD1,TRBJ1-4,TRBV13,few,TGTGCCAGCAGCTTAGGCGAGATGGGACAGGGGAGCGAAAAACTGTTTTTT,CASSLGEMGQGSEKLFF
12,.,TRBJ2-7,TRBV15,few,TGTGCCACCCGGGCCCCGTCCTACGAGCAGTACTTC,CATRAPSYEQYF
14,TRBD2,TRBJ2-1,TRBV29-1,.,TGCAGCGTTGTAGCGGGGGCAGCCTGGAATGAGCAGTTCTTC,CSVVAGAAWNEQFF
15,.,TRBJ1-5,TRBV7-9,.,TGTGCCAGCAGCTTAGCGCTGGGGAACAATCAGCCCCAGCATTTT,CASSLALGNNQPQHF
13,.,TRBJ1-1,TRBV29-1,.,TGCAGCGTCGATGATGACGGGAACACTGAAGCTTTCTTT,CSVDDDGNTEAFF
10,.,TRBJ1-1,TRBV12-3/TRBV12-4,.,TGTGCCAGCACGACACCTGAAGCTTTCTTT,CASTTPEAFF
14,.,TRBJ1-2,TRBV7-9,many,TGTGCCAGCAGCTTAGCGTCCCGGTCTGACGGCTACACCTTC,CASSLASRSDGYTF
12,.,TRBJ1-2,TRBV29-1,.,TGCAGCGTTGAATTCACTGACTATGGCTACACCTTC,CSVEFTDYGYTF
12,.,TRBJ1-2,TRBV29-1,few,TGCAGCGTTGGCGGAGGGGACTATGGCTACACCTTC,CSVGGGDYGYTF
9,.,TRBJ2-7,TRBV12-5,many,TGTGCTAGTGGAGGTCCCCTTCGCTTC,CASGGPLRF
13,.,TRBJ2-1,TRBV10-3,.,TGTGCCGGGGGAGGGGGTGCTGGTAATGAGCAGTTCTTC,CAGGGGAGNEQFF
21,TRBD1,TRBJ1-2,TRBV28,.,TGTGCCAGCAGAACTATAGTTTCCAAACCGGACAGGGGGCCTCCCCCCTATGGCTACACCTTC,CASRTIVSKPDRGPPPYGYTF
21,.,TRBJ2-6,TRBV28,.,TGTGCCAGCAGTTTTGATCGGGGGAAGGGGATTGCGCTCTCTGGGGCCAACGTCCTGACTTTC,CASSFDRGKGIALSGANVLTF
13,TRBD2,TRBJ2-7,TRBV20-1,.,TGCAGTGCTAGAGGGGGGGGTATCTACGAGCAGTACTTC,CSARGGGIYEQYF
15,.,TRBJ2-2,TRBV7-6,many,TGTGCCAGCAGCTTCGGAGGGGCGGGCACCGGGGAGCTGTTTTTT,CASSFGGAGTGELFF
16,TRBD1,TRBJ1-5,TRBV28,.,TGTGCCAGCAGTTTTGGGACAGGGAGTTTAGGGCAGCCCCAGCATTTT,CASSFGTGSLGQPQHF
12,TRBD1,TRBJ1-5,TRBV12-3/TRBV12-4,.,TGTGCCAGCAGCCCGGACAGGCCGCCCCAGCATTTT,CASSPDRPPQHF
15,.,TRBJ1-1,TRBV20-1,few,TGCAGTGCTAGAGGCCGTTTTGGGGAAAACACTGAAGCTTTCTTT,CSARGRFGENTEAFF
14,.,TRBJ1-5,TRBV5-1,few,TGCGCCAGCAGGAGGGATCTTGGCAATCAGCCCCAGCATTTT,CASRRDLGNQPQHF
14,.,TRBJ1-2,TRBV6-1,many,TGTGCCAGCAGGAAGGCAGGGCTGGTCTATGGCTACACCTTC,CASRKAGLVYGYTF
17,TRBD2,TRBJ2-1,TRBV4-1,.,TGCGCCAGCAGCCAAGCAGCGGGGGGACGAACCTACAATGAGCAGTTCTTC,CASSQAAGGRTYNEQFF
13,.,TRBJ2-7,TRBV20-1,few,TGCAGTGCCCCGGGACGGTCGCCTCGAGAGCAGTACTTC,CSAPGRSPREQYF
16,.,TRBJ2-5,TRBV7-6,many,TGTGCCAGCAGCTTAGAGTGGGGGGCGCGGGGAGAGACCCAGTACTTC,CASSLEWGARGETQYF
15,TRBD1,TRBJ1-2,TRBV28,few,TGTGCCAGCAGTACCCCGACAGGGCAGAGGGCTGGCTACACCTTC,CASSTPTGQRAGYTF
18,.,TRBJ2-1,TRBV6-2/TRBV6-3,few,TGTGCCAGCAGTTACTCCTGGGATCGGAGCGACGATTACAATGAGCAGTTCTTC,CASSYSWDRSDDYNEQFF
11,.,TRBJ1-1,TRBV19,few,TGTGCCAGTAAATGGGGCACCGAAGCTTTCTTT,CASKWGTEAFF
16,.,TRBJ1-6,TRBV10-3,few,TGTGCCATCAGTGAGTCGCATGGTGGAGGGGACTCACCCCTCCACTTT,CAISESHGGGDSPLHF
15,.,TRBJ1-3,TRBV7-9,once,TGTGCCAGCAGCTACCGGCCTAGCTCTGGAAACACCATATATTTT,CASSYRPSSGNTIYF
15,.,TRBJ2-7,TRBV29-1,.,TGCAGCGTTGAAGATTCCTTCGGGGTCCCCTACGAGCAGTACTTC,CSVEDSFGVPYEQYF
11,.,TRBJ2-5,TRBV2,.,TGTGCCACCGAAGGGGGAGAGACCCAGTACTTC,CATEGGETQYF
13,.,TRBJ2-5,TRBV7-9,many,TGTGCCAGCACCCTCCCGGGCGGGGAGACCCAGTACTTC,CASTLPGGETQYF
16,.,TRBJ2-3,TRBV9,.,TGTGCCAGCAGCACACCGAAGGGGGGCCCCACAGATACGCAGTATTTT,CASSTPKGGPTDTQYF
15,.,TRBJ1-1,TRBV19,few,TGTGCCACCTTGCCGGTTTGGGACCTGAACACTGAAGCTTTCTTT,CATLPVWDLNTEAFF